These 4 T cell receptor beta chains came from one sample sequenced in a study of human T cells and chemical hapten exposure. Time point denoted: pre-sensitization, week 0. Treatment denoted: therapeutic diphenylcyclopropenone sensitization with weekly scalp DPC. TCRdb fed the RACE reads into MiXCR, producing one record per CDR3 protein. The sample shows a few hundred thousand distinct CDR3 sequences, approximately 8.4% of them seen only once. The source material was whole blood, sampled in connection with sensitization to the hapten diphenylcyclopropenone (DPC). The receptors here all came from a woman in her thirties or forties with alopecia areata. Some clones in this sample may be carry-over from other donors' samples.

This clonotype was seen repeatedly, ten times or more. The chain is built from TRBV29-1 and TRBJ2-5; weak D call: TRBD1 (5 bases). Trimming left V 4 bases short and J 4 bases short, with 13 bases between. The CDR3 totals 13 residues. Germline values: CDR1 SQVTM, CDR2 ANQGSEA. DNA for the CDR3: TGCAGCGTTGGGCAGGGATTCGGAGAGACCCAGTACTTC. It codes for CSVGQGFGETQYF.

The rearrangement links TRBV6-5 to TRBJ2-3; D gene unclear. Trimming took off 1 base at V and 4 bases at J, with 15 bases between the two ends. CDR3 size: 16 residues. Germline CDR1 MNHEY, CDR2 SVGAGI. The chain's CDR3 is CASSYYRTHRPDTQYF. The CDR3 region has the DNA TGTGCCAGCAGTTACTATAGGACGCACCGCCCAGATACGCAGTATTTT.

V gene TRBV25-1 combines with J gene TRBJ2-3, with 7 positions matching TRBD1. Germline lookup yields CDR1 MGHDK and CDR2 SYGVNS. The V segment lost 3 bases and the J segment 2 bases; nucleotides outside the gene matches: 5. The CDR3 runs to 15 residues. The CDR3 protein is CASSEGQRYTDTQYF. CDR3 sequence (DNA): TGTGCCAGCAGTGAGGGACAGAGATACACAGATACGCAGTATTTT.

This chain uses TRBV20-1 with TRBJ2-3; weak D call: TRBD1 (8 bases). V dropped 6 bases and J dropped 3 bases, with 16 bases sitting between them. The germline V gene has CDR1 DFQATT and CDR2 SNEGSKA (reference sequence). The CDR3 extends over 14 amino acids. The CDR3 protein is CSALEQGGTDTQYF. The CDR3 DNA follows: TGCAGTGCCCTAGAACAGGGGGGGACAGATACGCAGTATTTT.